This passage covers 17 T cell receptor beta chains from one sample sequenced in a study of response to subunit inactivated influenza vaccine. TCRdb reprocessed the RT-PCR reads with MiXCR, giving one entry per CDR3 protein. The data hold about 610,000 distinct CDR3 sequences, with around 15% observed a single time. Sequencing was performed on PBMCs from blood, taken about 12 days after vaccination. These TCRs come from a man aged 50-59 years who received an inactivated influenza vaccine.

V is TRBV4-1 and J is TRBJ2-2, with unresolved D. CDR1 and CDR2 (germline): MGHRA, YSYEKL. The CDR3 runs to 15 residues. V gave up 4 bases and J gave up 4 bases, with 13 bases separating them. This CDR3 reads CASSPDPFSTGELFF. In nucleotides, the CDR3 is TGCGCCAGCAGCCCAGACCCTTTCTCCACCGGGGAGCTGTTTTTT.

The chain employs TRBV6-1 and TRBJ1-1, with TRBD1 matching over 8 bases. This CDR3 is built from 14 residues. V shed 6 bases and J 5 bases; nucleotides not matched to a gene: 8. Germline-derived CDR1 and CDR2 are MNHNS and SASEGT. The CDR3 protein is CASRRQGRWTEAFF. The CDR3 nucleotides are TGTGCCAGCAGAAGACAGGGGAGGTGGACTGAAGCTTTCTTT.

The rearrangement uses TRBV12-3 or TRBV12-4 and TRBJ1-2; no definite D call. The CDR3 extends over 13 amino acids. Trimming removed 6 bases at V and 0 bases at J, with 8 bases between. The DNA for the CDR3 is TGTGCCAGCAGCCGGAACTCTAACTATGGCTACACCTTC. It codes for CASSRNSNYGYTF.

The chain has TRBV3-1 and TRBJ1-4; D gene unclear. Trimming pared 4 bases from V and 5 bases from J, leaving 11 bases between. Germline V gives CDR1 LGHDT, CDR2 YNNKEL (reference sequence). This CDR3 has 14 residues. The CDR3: CASSPGQKNEKLFF. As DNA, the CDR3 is TGTGCCAGCAGCCCCGGGCAGAAAAATGAAAAACTGTTTTTT. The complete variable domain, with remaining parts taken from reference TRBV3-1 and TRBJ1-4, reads DTAVSQTPKYLVTQMGNDKSIKCEQNLGHDTMYWYKQDSKKFLKIMFSYNNKELIINETVPNRFSPKSPDKAHLNLHINSLELGDSAVYFCASSPGQKNEKLFFGSGTQLSVL.

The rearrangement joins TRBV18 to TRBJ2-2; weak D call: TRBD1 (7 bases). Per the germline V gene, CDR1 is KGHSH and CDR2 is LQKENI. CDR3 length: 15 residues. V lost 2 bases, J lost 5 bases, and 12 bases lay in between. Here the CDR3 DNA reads TGTGCCAGCTCACCAGCGGGGACAGCTACCGGGGAGCTGTTTTTT. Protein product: CASSPAGTATGELFF. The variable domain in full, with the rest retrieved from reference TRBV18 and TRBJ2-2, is NAGVMQNPRHLVRRRGQEARLRCSPMKGHSHVYWYRQLPEEGLKFMVYLQKENIIDESGMPKERFSAEFPKEGPSILRIQQVVRGDSAAYFCASSPAGTATGELFFGEGSRLTVL.

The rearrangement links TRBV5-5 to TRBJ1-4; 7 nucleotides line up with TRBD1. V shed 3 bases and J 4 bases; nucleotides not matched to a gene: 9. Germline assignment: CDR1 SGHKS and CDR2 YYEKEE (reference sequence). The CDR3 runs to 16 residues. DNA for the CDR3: TGTGCCAGCAGCTATACCGGGACAGCCCTTAATGAAAAACTGTTTTTT. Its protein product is CASSYTGTALNEKLFF.

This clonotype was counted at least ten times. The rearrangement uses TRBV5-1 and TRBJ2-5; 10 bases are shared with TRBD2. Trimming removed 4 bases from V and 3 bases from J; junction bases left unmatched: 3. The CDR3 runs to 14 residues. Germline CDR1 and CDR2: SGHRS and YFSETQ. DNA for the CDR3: TGCGCCAGCAGCCCCGGGACTAGCGAAGAGACCCAGTACTTC. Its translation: CASSPGTSEETQYF.

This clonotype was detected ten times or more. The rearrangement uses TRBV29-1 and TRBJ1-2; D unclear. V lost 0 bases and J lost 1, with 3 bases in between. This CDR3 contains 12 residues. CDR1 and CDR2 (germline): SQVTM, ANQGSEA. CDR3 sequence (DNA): TGCAGCGTTGAAGACGGTAACTATGGCTACACCTTC. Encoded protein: CSVEDGNYGYTF.

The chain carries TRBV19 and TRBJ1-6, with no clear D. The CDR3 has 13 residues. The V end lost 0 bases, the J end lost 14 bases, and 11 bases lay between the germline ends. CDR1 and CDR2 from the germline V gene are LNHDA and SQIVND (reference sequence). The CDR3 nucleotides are TGTGCCAGTAGTATAGATCCGGCCGCCACCCTCCACTTT. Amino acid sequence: CASSIDPAATLHF.

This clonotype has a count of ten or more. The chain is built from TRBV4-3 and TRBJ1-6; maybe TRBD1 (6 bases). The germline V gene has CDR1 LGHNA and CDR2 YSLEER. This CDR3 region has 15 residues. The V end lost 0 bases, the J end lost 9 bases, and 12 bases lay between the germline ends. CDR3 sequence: CASSQDPGAGSPLHF. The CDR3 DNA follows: TGCGCCAGCAGCCAAGACCCGGGGGCCGGTTCACCCCTCCACTTT.

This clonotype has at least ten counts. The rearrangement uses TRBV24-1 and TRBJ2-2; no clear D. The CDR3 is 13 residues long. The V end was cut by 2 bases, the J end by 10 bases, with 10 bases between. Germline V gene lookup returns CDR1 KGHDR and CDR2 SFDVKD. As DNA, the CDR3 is TGTGCCACCAGTGATTCGGTTACTCCGGAGCTGTTTTTT. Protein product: CATSDSVTPELFF.

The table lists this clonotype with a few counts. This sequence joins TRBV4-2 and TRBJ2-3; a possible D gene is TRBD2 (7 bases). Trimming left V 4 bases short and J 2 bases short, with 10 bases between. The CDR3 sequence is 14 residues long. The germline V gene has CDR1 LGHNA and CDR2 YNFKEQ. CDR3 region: CASSRGGATDTQYF. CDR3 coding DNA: TGTGCCAGCAGCCGGGGGGGGGCCACAGATACGCAGTATTTT.

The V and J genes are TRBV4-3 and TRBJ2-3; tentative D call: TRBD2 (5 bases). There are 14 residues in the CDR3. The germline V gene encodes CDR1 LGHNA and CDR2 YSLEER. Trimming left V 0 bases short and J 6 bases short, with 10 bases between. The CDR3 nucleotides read TGCGCCAGCAGCCAAGATGGCAGGAGGGATACGCAGTATTTT. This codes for CASSQDGRRDTQYF.

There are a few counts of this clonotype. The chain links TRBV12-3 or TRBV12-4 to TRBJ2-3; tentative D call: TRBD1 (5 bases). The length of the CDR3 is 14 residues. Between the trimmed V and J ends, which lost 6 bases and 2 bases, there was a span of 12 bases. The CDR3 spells CASSRAVLTDTQYF. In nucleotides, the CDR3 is TGTGCCAGCAGCAGGGCAGTGCTCACAGATACGCAGTATTTT.

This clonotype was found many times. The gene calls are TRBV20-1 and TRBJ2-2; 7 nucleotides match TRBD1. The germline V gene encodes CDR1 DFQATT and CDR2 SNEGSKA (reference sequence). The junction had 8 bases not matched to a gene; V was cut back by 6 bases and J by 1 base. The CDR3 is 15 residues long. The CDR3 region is CSAPRGGGNTGELFF. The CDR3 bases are TGCAGTGCACCTAGAGGGGGCGGGAACACCGGGGAGCTGTTTTTT.

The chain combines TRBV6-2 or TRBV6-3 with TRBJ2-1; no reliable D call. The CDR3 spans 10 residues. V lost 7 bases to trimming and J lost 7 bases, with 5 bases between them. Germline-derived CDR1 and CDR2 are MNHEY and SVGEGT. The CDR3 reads CASTGNEQFF. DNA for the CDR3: TGTGCCAGCACCGGTAATGAGCAGTTCTTC.

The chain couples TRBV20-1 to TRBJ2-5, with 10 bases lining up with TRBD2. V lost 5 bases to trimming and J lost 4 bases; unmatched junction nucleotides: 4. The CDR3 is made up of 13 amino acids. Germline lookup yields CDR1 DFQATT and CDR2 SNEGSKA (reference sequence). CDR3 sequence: CSAPKRGGETQYF. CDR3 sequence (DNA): TGCAGTGCTCCCAAGCGGGGGGGAGAGACCCAGTACTTC.